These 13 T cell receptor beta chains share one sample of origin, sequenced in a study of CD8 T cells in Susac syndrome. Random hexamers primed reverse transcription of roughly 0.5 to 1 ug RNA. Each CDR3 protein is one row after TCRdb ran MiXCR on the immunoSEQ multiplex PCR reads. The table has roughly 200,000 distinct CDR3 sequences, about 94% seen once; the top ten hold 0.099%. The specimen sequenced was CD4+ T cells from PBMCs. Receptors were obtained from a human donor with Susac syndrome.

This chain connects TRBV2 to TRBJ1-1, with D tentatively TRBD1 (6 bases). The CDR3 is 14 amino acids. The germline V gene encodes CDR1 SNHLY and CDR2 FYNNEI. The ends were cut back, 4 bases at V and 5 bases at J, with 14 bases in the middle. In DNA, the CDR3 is TGTGCCAGCAGTGGGCTTGAAGGGGGAACTGAAGCTTTCTTT. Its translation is CASSGLEGGTEAFF.

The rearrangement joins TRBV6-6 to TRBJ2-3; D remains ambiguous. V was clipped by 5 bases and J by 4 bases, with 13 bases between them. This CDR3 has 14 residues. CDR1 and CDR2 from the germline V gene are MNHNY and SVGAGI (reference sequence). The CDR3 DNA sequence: TGTGCCAGCAGTCTCCCGGTTGATGCAGATACGCAGTATTTT. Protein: CASSLPVDADTQYF.

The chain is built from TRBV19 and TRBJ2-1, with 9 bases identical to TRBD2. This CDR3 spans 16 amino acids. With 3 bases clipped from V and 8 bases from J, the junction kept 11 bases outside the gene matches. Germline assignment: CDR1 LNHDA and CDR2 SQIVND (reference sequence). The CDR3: CASSISSSGRRDEQFF. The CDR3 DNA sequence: TGTGCCAGTAGTATCTCAAGTAGCGGGAGACGCGATGAGCAGTTCTTC. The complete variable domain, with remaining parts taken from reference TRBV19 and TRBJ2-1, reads DGGITQSPKYLFRKEGQNVTLSCEQNLNHDAMYWYRQDPGQGLRLIYYSQIVNDFQKGDIAEGYSVSREKKESFPLTVTSAQKNPTAFYLCASSISSSGRRDEQFFGPGTRLTVL.

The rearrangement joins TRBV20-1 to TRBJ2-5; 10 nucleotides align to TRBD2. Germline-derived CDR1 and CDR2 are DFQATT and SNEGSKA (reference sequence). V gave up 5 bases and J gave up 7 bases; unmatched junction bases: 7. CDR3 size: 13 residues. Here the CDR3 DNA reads TGCAGTGCTCCCGACCCTAGCGGGGGGACCCAGTACTTC. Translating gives CSAPDPSGGTQYF.

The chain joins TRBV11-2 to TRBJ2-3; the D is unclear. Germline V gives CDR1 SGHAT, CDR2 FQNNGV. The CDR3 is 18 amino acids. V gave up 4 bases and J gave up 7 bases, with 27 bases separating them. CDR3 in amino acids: CASSSPFRFQAPVYTQYF. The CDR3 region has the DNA TGTGCCAGCAGCTCACCGTTCCGGTTTCAGGCTCCAGTCTATACGCAGTATTTT. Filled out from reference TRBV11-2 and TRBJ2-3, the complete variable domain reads EAGVAQSPRYKIIEKRQSVAFWCNPISGHATLYWYQQILGQGPKLLIQFQNNGVVDDSQLPKDRFSAERLKGVDSTLKIQPAKLEDSAVYLCASSSPFRFQAPVYTQYFGPGTRLTVL.

The CDR3 region is CASSDSGRAASNEQFF. In DNA, the CDR3 is TGTGCCAGCAGTGATAGCGGGAGGGCCGCATCGAATGAGCAGTTCTTC. V gene TRBV6-1 combines with J gene TRBJ2-1, with 11 nucleotides matching TRBD2. J lost 7 bases, V lost 3 bases, and 8 bases had no gene match. The CDR3 consists of 16 residues. CDR1 and CDR2 from the germline V gene are MNHNS and SASEGT.

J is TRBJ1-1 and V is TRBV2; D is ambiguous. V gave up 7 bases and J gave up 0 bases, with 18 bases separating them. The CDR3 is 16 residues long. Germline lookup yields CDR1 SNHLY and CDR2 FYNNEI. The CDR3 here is CASTRRQASMNTEAFF. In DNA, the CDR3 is TGTGCCAGCACTCGTAGGCAGGCCTCAATGAACACTGAAGCTTTCTTT.

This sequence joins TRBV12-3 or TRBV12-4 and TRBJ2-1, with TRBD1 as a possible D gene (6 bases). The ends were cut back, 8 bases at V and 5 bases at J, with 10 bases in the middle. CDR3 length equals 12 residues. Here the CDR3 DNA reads TGTGCCAGCGTCGGGACACACAATGAGCAGTTCTTC. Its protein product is CASVGTHNEQFF.

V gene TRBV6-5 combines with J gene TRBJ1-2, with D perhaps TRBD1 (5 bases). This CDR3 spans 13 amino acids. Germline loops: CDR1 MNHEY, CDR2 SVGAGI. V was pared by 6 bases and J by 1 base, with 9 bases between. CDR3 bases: TGTGCCAGCAGCCCGGGACGTAACTATGGCTACACCTTC. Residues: CASSPGRNYGYTF.

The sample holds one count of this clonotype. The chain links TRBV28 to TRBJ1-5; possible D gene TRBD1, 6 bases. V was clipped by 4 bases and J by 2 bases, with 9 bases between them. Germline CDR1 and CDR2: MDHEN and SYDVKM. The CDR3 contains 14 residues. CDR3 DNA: TGTGCCAGCAGTTCGGACAGCCGCAATCAGCCCCAGCATTTT. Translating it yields CASSSDSRNQPQHF.

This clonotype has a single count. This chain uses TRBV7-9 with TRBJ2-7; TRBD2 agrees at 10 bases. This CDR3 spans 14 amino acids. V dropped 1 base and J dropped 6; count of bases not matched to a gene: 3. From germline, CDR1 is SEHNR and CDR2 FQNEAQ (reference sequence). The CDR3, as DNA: TGTGCCAGCAGCTTAGTAGCGGGAGGAAGCGAGCAGTACTTC. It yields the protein CASSLVAGGSEQYF.

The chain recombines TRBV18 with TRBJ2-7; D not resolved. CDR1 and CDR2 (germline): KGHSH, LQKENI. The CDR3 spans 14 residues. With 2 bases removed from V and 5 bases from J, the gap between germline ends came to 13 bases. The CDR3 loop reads CASSPRQNYNEQYF. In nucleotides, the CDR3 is TGTGCCAGCTCACCAAGGCAAAACTATAACGAGCAGTACTTC.

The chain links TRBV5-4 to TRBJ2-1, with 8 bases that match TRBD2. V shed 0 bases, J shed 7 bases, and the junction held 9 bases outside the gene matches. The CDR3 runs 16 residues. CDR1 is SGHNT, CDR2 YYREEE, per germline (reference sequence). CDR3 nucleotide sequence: TGTGCCAGCAGCTTGGAAGGGAGCGGGAGATTGAATGAGCAGTTCTTC. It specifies CASSLEGSGRLNEQFF.